One sample yielded the 14 T cell receptor beta chains listed below, sequenced in a study of cytomegalovirus exposure and HLA in healthy donors. This PCR relied on a set of 60 Vbeta primers and 13 Jbeta primers. Produced via immunoSEQ multiplex PCR; TCRdb's table is partial and in-frame only. The data contain more than 90,000 clones, more than 75% of them singletons. Sequenced sample: PBMCs. These receptor sequences come from a woman aged 55-75 years in good health and CMV-seronegative.

This clone was recorded once. This rearrangement joins TRBV10-3 to TRBJ2-4; tentatively, D is TRBD1 (5 bases). Germline V gene lookup returns CDR1 ENHRY and CDR2 SYGVKD. Trimming stripped 0 bases from V and 6 bases from J, with 6 bases between. This CDR3 comprises 13 residues. This CDR3 reads CAISESTGNIQYF. In DNA form, the CDR3 reads TGTGCCATCAGTGAGTCTACAGGAAACATTCAGTACTTC.

The genes are TRBV7-9 and TRBJ2-5, with TRBD2 identical over 11 bases. The CDR3 covers 17 residues. V lost 5 bases to trimming and J lost 1 base; unmatched junction nucleotides: 9. CDR1 and CDR2 from the germline V gene are SEHNR and FQNEAQ (reference sequence). CDR3 DNA: TGTGCCAGCAGCCCGGGGACTAGCGGAAAAATCCAAGAGACCCAGTACTTC. It translates to CASSPGTSGKIQETQYF.

This chain links TRBV6-6 with TRBJ2-1, with TRBD1 matching over 7 bases. Germline V CDR1 and CDR2: MNHNY, SVGAGI (reference sequence). This CDR3 is built from 15 residues. V dropped 6 bases and J dropped 8; count of bases not matched to a gene: 13. In nucleotides, the CDR3 is TGTGCCAGCAGCCTAGATGGGACAGCCTGGGATGAGCAGTTCTTC. As protein: CASSLDGTAWDEQFF.

This chain joins TRBV5-4 and TRBJ1-1; D might be TRBD1 (5 bases). V was trimmed by 2 bases and J by 1 base, leaving 6 bases between them. The CDR3 is 13 residues long. CDR1 and CDR2 (germline): SGHNT, YYREEE (reference sequence). CDR3 protein: CASSFDRNTEAFF. The DNA for the CDR3 is TGTGCCAGCAGCTTTGACAGGAACACTGAAGCTTTCTTT.

The rearrangement links TRBV6-1 to TRBJ2-5; TRBD1 matches 8 bases. The V gene's germline CDR1 is MNHNS and CDR2 SASEGT. This CDR3 has 13 amino acids. Trimming at V came to 8 bases and at J to 4 bases, leaving 6 bases not matched to a gene. The CDR3 spells CASDQGARETQYF. Written as DNA, the CDR3 is TGTGCCAGCGATCAGGGGGCACGAGAGACCCAGTACTTC.

A single count supports this clone. This chain uses TRBV19 with TRBJ1-1, with D possibly being TRBD1 (6 bases). CDR1 is LNHDA and CDR2 is SQIVND in the germline V gene (reference sequence). The CDR3 consists of 15 residues. The V gene lost 5 bases and the J gene lost 4 bases, with 17 bases spanning the gap. The CDR3 DNA is TGTGCCAGTAGTGAGACAGGTAGAGGCAGCACTGAAGCTTTCTTT. Its protein is CASSETGRGSTEAFF.

V usage is TRBV5-4 and J usage is TRBJ1-1, with 8 bases identical to TRBD1. The CDR3 runs 13 residues. The V gene's germline CDR1 is SGHNT and CDR2 YYREEE (reference sequence). V was pared by 4 bases and J by 6 bases, with 5 bases of the junction left unmatched. CDR3 loop: CASSLDRAPEAFF. The CDR3 DNA reads as TGTGCCAGCAGCCTGGACAGGGCCCCTGAAGCTTTCTTT.

CDR3 sequence: CASSPPVMVSSYNEQFF. CDR3 coding DNA: TGTGCCAGCAGCCCACCGGTTATGGTAAGCTCCTACAATGAGCAGTTCTTC. The chain uses TRBV5-6 and TRBJ2-1; D call uncertain. The V and J ends lost 4 bases and 0 bases respectively, with 17 bases between them. The CDR3 runs 17 residues. The germline V gene has CDR1 SGHDT and CDR2 YYEEEE.

The V gene is TRBV27, the J gene TRBJ1-5; D not certain. V was pared by 4 bases and J by 2 bases, with 6 bases between. This CDR3 is 13 amino acids long. In germline, CDR1 is MNHEY, CDR2 SMNVEV (reference sequence). The CDR3 protein is CASSSFGNQPQHF. CDR3 nucleotide sequence: TGTGCCAGCAGTTCCTTTGGCAATCAGCCCCAGCATTTT.

V and J are TRBV7-9 and TRBJ2-7; 7 bases line up with TRBD1. CDR1 and CDR2 from the germline V gene are SEHNR and FQNEAQ (reference sequence). The CDR3 runs to 16 residues. Unmatched junction bases numbered 10, after V lost 2 bases and J lost 3 bases. Here the CDR3 reads CASSLSTGTVNYEQYF. The CDR3 nucleotides are TGTGCCAGCAGCTTAAGCACCGGGACAGTTAACTACGAGCAGTACTTC.

This chain links TRBV5-1 with TRBJ1-2, with D possibly matching TRBD1 (5 bases). Germline V gene lookup returns CDR1 SGHRS and CDR2 YFSETQ. Between the trimmed V and J ends, which lost 4 bases and 0 bases, there was a span of 16 bases. The CDR3 covers 16 residues. CDR3 protein: CASSPARLTANYGYTF. The CDR3 DNA sequence: TGCGCCAGCAGCCCCGCCCGCTTGACAGCTAACTATGGCTACACCTTC.

This chain uses TRBV5-1 with TRBJ2-2; D is possibly TRBD1 (5 bases). The CDR3 covers 13 residues. Germline CDR1 reads SGHRS; CDR2 reads YFSETQ. The V and J ends lost 4 bases and 3 bases respectively, with 7 bases between them. CDR3 bases: TGCGCCAGCAGCGCAGGGTACACCGGGGAGCTGTTTTTT. Its translation: CASSAGYTGELFF.

CDR3 nucleotides: TGTGCCAGTACCCCTCGTTCCGGCGGCGGGGGCACTGAAGCTTTCTTT. Amino acid sequence: CASTPRSGGGGTEAFF. The V gene is TRBV19, the J gene TRBJ1-1, with a weak D call TRBD1 (5 bases). Germline V gene sequence: CDR1 LNHDA, CDR2 SQIVND (reference sequence). V lost 7 bases and J lost 4, with 22 bases in between. This CDR3 has 16 residues.

This clone has more than one count but fewer than ten. CDR3: CSVERGNYGYTF. In DNA form, the CDR3 reads TGCAGCGTTGAGCGAGGAAACTATGGCTACACCTTC. The chain recombines TRBV29-1 with TRBJ1-2; D gene uncertain. V was trimmed by 3 bases and J by 2 bases, leaving 7 bases between them. CDR3 length: 12 residues. CDR1 is SQVTM and CDR2 is ANQGSEA in the germline V gene.